A single sample gave rise to the 31 T cell receptor beta chains below, sequenced in a study of control samples from healthy donors and cancer patients. Assay: immunoSEQ multiplex PCR; the TCRdb copy retains only in-frame clones and omits some. The sample records some 22,000 clones, around 84% being singletons. Sequencing was performed on PBMCs. The receptors were gathered from a man in his sixties with colorectal cancer.

This clone was detected only a few times. The gene calls are TRBV6-5 and TRBJ1-3; D gene uncertain. The germline V gene has CDR1 MNHEY and CDR2 SVGAGI. The V and J ends lost 0 bases and 0 bases respectively, with 6 bases between them. The CDR3 loop spans 15 amino acids. Here the CDR3 reads CASSYSGFSGNTIYF. For the CDR3, the DNA is TGTGCCAGCAGTTACTCAGGATTCTCTGGAAACACCATATATTTT.

The gene calls are TRBV25-1 and TRBJ1-1; D remains unclear. There are 11 residues in the CDR3. Deletions cut 3 bases from V and 2 bases from J, with 1 base between. CDR1 MGHDK and CDR2 SYGVNS come from the germline V gene. The CDR3 bases are TGTGCCAGCAGTGACAACACTGAAGCTTTCTTT. As protein: CASSDNTEAFF.

This chain connects TRBV30 to TRBJ2-7; tentative D call: TRBD2 (7 bases). V lost 3 bases and J lost 2, with 26 bases in between. The germline V gene has CDR1 GTSNPN and CDR2 SVGIG (reference sequence). This CDR3 has 18 residues. This chain's CDR3 is CAWRATGWGGQGTYEQYF. For the CDR3, the DNA is TGTGCCTGGAGGGCGACAGGTTGGGGGGGCCAAGGGACCTACGAGCAGTACTTC. Looking up the rest from reference TRBV30 and TRBJ2-7 gives the full variable domain: SQTIHQWPATLVQPVGSPLSLECTVEGTSNPNLYWYRQAAGRGLQLLFYSVGIGQISSEVPQNLSASRPQDRQFILSSKKLLLSDSGFYLCAWRATGWGGQGTYEQYFGPGTRLTVT.

The gene calls are TRBV19 and TRBJ1-1; D is possibly TRBD1 (5 bases). Germline V gives CDR1 LNHDA, CDR2 SQIVND (reference sequence). V was trimmed by 5 bases and J by 1 base, leaving 11 bases between them. CDR3 length equals 14 residues. The CDR3 region has the DNA TGTGCCAGTAGTTATGCGGGGGGGAACACTGAAGCTTTCTTT. This codes for CASSYAGGNTEAFF.

This chain uses TRBV7-2 with TRBJ2-7; 8 positions match TRBD2. CDR1 and CDR2 (germline): SGHTA, FQGNSA. V trimming: 6 bases; J trimming: 4 bases; junction bases outside the gene matches: 5. This CDR3 region has 13 residues. CDR3 sequence (DNA): TGTGCCAGCAGTCGGGGGGGCGGGTACGAGCAGTACTTC. It is translated as CASSRGGGYEQYF.

The rearrangement uses TRBV7-2 and TRBJ1-5; 8 bases are shared with TRBD1. The CDR3 extends over 15 amino acids. V lost 5 bases, J lost 5 bases, and 8 bases stayed unmatched. Germline lookup yields CDR1 SGHTA and CDR2 FQGNSA. The CDR3 sequence is CASSEQQGEDQPQHF. The CDR3 DNA reads TGTGCCAGCAGCGAACAACAGGGGGAGGATCAGCCCCAGCATTTT.

This clone was detected once. The chain carries TRBV5-1 and TRBJ2-1; 7 bases are shared with TRBD1. The CDR3 is made up of 15 amino acids. Per germline, CDR1 SGHRS and CDR2 YFSETQ. V shed 4 bases, J shed 4 bases, and the junction held 8 bases outside the gene matches. CDR3 in DNA: TGCGCCAGCAGCCAGAGGCCGGGACAGTACAATGAGCAGTTCTTC. Protein sequence: CASSQRPGQYNEQFF.

The chain has TRBV5-4 and TRBJ2-5; D tentatively fits TRBD1 or TRBD2 (5 bases each). The CDR3 contains 17 residues. Per germline, CDR1 SGHNT and CDR2 YYREEE (reference sequence). V lost 2 bases and J lost 5, with 22 bases in between. The CDR3 region has the DNA TGTGCCAGCAGCTTCGACACAGGACCAGGGTCGGGGGAGACCCAGTACTTC. Translated: CASSFDTGPGSGETQYF.

The chain uses TRBV6-2 or TRBV6-3 and TRBJ2-5; D uncertain. Germline loops: CDR1 MNHEY, CDR2 SVGEGT. CDR3 size: 13 residues. Trimming removed 5 bases at V and 1 base at J, with 8 bases between. CDR3 coding DNA: TGTGCCAGCAGTCGTCAGGCCCAAGAGACCCAGTACTTC. Residues: CASSRQAQETQYF.

The rearrangement uses TRBV7-2 and TRBJ1-4; D remains unclear. CDR3 length: 15 residues. Trimming removed 6 bases at V and 2 bases at J, with 13 bases between. CDR1 SGHTA and CDR2 FQGNSA come from the germline V gene. The CDR3 region is CASRGWGSTNEKLFF. The CDR3 DNA follows: TGTGCCAGCAGGGGATGGGGTTCCACTAATGAAAAACTGTTTTTT. Together with reference TRBV7-2 and TRBJ1-4, the CDR3 gives the full variable domain: GAGVSQSPSNKVTEKGKDVELRCDPISGHTALYWYRQSLGQGLEFLIYFQGNSAPDKSGLPSDRFSAERTGGSVSTLTIQRTQQEDSAVYLCASRGWGSTNEKLFFGSGTQLSVL.

V is TRBV5-6 and J is TRBJ1-1, with D unclear. V lost 0 bases, J lost 3 bases, and 6 bases lay in between. The germline V gene has CDR1 SGHDT and CDR2 YYEEEE. The CDR3 runs 13 residues. CDR3 bases: TGTGCCAGCAGCTTGGACAGATACACTGAAGCTTTCTTT. Protein product: CASSLDRYTEAFF. Based on the CDR3 plus reference TRBV5-6 and TRBJ1-1, the full variable domain is DAGVTQSPTHLIKTRGQQVTLRCSPKSGHDTVSWYQQALGQGPQFIFQYYEEEERQRGNFPDRFSGHQFPNYSSELNVNALLLGDSALYLCASSLDRYTEAFFGQGTRLTVV.

This chain connects TRBV6-1 to TRBJ1-2; TRBD1 aligns across 7 bases. Trimming cost V 3 bases and J 4 bases; bases outside gene matches: 8. The germline CDR1 and CDR2 sequences are MNHNS and SASEGT. The CDR3 covers 15 residues. CDR3 in amino acids: CASSDPYDRAYGYTF. In DNA, the CDR3 is TGTGCCAGCAGTGACCCCTACGACAGGGCCTATGGCTACACCTTC.

This clone appeared a single time. This rearrangement joins TRBV4-3 to TRBJ1-5; D is unclear. The germline V gene has CDR1 LGHNA and CDR2 YSLEER. The CDR3 extends over 13 amino acids. The V end lost 4 bases, the J end lost 3 bases, and 7 bases lay between the germline ends. Here the CDR3 reads CASSRSLNQPQHF. The CDR3 DNA sequence: TGCGCCAGCAGCCGGAGCCTCAATCAGCCCCAGCATTTT.

This rearrangement joins TRBV18 to TRBJ1-5; TRBD1 matches at 10 bases. This CDR3 has 18 residues. Germline loops: CDR1 KGHSH, CDR2 LQKENI. J was trimmed by 7 bases and V by 2 bases; bases with no gene match: 14. CDR3 in DNA: TGTGCCAGCTCACCAGTCCTCGTCAAGGACAGGGGGATCCAGCCCCAGCATTTT. It translates to CASSPVLVKDRGIQPQHF.

A few counts support this clone. The V call is TRBV6-1, the J call TRBJ1-3; TRBD1 aligns across 7 bases. This CDR3 is built from 17 residues. V was clipped by 4 bases and J by 0 bases; unmatched bases: 9. Germline values: CDR1 MNHNS, CDR2 SASEGT. The CDR3 nucleotides read TGTGCCAGCAGTGCAAGGGGACAGTTGAGCTCTGGAAACACCATATATTTT. Its protein product is CASSARGQLSSGNTIYF.

This chain connects TRBV7-2 to TRBJ2-1; D call uncertain. CDR1 SGHTA and CDR2 FQGNSA come from the germline V gene. This CDR3 region has 14 residues. V was clipped by 2 bases and J by 7 bases, with 12 bases between them. CDR3 amino acids: CASSLSPWLNEQFF. The CDR3 DNA reads as TGTGCCAGCAGCTTATCTCCATGGCTAAATGAGCAGTTCTTC.

The chain is built from TRBV27 and TRBJ1-2, with 9 bases aligning to TRBD1. Germline-derived CDR1 and CDR2 are MNHEY and SMNVEV (reference sequence). The CDR3 is 15 residues long. Trimming took 4 bases from V and 5 from J; bases not matched to a gene: 8. CDR3 bases: TGTGCCAGCAGTTCAGGGGGACAGGGAGCATATGGCTACACCTTC. Its protein product is CASSSGGQGAYGYTF.

The rearrangement joins TRBV6-5 to TRBJ1-4, with D perhaps TRBD1 (6 bases). The germline V gene encodes CDR1 MNHEY and CDR2 SVGAGI. V shed 0 bases and J shed 7 bases, with 12 bases lying between them. The CDR3 is 15 residues long. The CDR3 region is CASSYSGGPGEKLFF. For the CDR3, the DNA is TGTGCCAGCAGTTACTCGGGGGGCCCGGGTGAAAAACTGTTTTTT.

The chain employs TRBV18 and TRBJ1-6; a weak D match, TRBD1 (6 bases). The CDR3 covers 14 residues. Germline V gene lookup returns CDR1 KGHSH and CDR2 LQKENI. Trimming stripped 6 bases from V and 7 bases from J, with 13 bases between. For the CDR3, the DNA is TGTGCCAGCTCTCCAGGCCAGGGGAATTCACCCCTCCACTTT. Translation: CASSPGQGNSPLHF.

The V call is TRBV4-1, the J call TRBJ1-1; 7 positions agree with TRBD1. The CDR3 is 15 amino acids. Trimming took 0 bases from V and 11 from J; bases not matched to a gene: 12. The germline V gene has CDR1 MGHRA and CDR2 YSYEKL. The CDR3 DNA is TGCGCCAGCAGCCAAGATGGCACAGGGGTTAATAGGGCTTTCTTT. Translated, it gives CASSQDGTGVNRAFF.

The rearrangement uses TRBV5-4 and TRBJ2-3; the match to TRBD2 covers 8 bases. This CDR3 spans 15 amino acids. CDR1 is SGHNT, CDR2 YYREEE, per germline (reference sequence). Trimming cost V 4 bases and J 4 bases; bases outside gene matches: 8. CDR3 region: CASSTIGGAADTQYF. The CDR3 coding sequence is TGTGCCAGCAGCACGATCGGGGGGGCCGCAGATACGCAGTATTTT.

This rearrangement joins TRBV5-1 to TRBJ1-1; possible D gene TRBD1, 6 bases. The CDR3 has 16 amino acids. Germline CDR1 is SGHRS and CDR2 is YFSETQ. V lost 7 bases to trimming and J lost 3 bases, with 22 bases between them. As DNA, the CDR3 is TGCGCCAGCCAACCAGAGTGGGGGGGGCGGGACACTGAAGCTTTCTTT. Its translation: CASQPEWGGRDTEAFF.

The chain uses TRBV7-9 and TRBJ2-7, with 7 bases fitting TRBD2. The CDR3 sequence is 16 residues long. CDR1 and CDR2 from the germline V gene are SEHNR and FQNEAQ (reference sequence). The ends lost 3 bases at V and 2 bases at J; junction bases unmatched: 10. The CDR3 region has the DNA TGTGCCAGCAGCTTGAGCGGGACCCTCAAGACCTACGAGCAGTACTTC. Translation gives CASSLSGTLKTYEQYF.

The chain is built from TRBV12-3 or TRBV12-4 and TRBJ2-3; D is possibly TRBD1 (6 bases). This CDR3 has 12 residues. Trimming stripped 3 bases from V and 9 bases from J, with 10 bases between. CDR3 sequence: CASSFGQLTQYF. The CDR3 DNA follows: TGTGCCAGCAGTTTCGGACAGTTAACGCAGTATTTT.

The V and J genes are TRBV7-2 and TRBJ1-1; TRBD1 matches at 7 bases. This CDR3 region has 14 residues. V lost 2 bases, J lost 1 base, and 1 base stayed unmatched. The germline V gene encodes CDR1 SGHTA and CDR2 FQGNSA. Here the CDR3 DNA reads TGTGCCAGCAGCTTACACAGGGGGAACACTGAAGCTTTCTTT. Translated: CASSLHRGNTEAFF.

This clone was counted between two and nine times. V gene TRBV7-6 combines with J gene TRBJ1-1, with D possibly matching TRBD1 (6 bases). The CDR3 is made up of 14 amino acids. V lost 3 bases and J 0 bases, leaving 8 bases between the germline ends. Germline assignment: CDR1 SGHVS and CDR2 FNYEAQ. Here the CDR3 reads CASSFGTMNTEAFF. In DNA form, the CDR3 reads TGTGCCAGCAGCTTCGGGACAATGAACACTGAAGCTTTCTTT.

This clone was observed a handful of times. The chain recombines TRBV2 with TRBJ1-3; 7 positions agree with TRBD1. J was trimmed by 8 bases and V by 5 bases; bases with no gene match: 15. Germline V lookup: CDR1 SNHLY, CDR2 FYNNEI. This CDR3 contains 16 residues. The CDR3, as DNA: TGTGCCAGCAGTCAGACAAACAGGGGCCTGGGGGACACCATATATTTT. Translated, it gives CASSQTNRGLGDTIYF.

V is TRBV10-3 and J is TRBJ1-1; 7 bases map to TRBD1. The CDR3 runs to 15 residues. Germline CDR1 ENHRY, CDR2 SYGVKD. Trimming took 7 bases from V and 1 from J; bases not matched to a gene: 9. DNA of the CDR3: TGTGCCATCAAGGGGGCAATAGGGGGGAACACTGAAGCTTTCTTT. This translates into CAIKGAIGGNTEAFF.

The chain combines TRBV14 with TRBJ1-2; D unresolved. Germline lookup yields CDR1 SGHDN and CDR2 FVKESK. Trimming pared 0 bases from V and 3 bases from J, leaving 5 bases between. This CDR3 has 13 amino acids. This CDR3 reads CASSQELDYGYTF. CDR3 sequence (DNA): TGTGCCAGCAGCCAAGAACTCGACTATGGCTACACCTTC.

This clone was observed a handful of times. The chain recombines TRBV19 with TRBJ1-2; 12 nucleotides line up with TRBD1. Germline loops: CDR1 LNHDA, CDR2 SQIVND (reference sequence). Trimming cost V 6 bases and J 3 bases; bases outside gene matches: 5. CDR3 length: 15 residues. The CDR3 region is CASSEGTGGYYGYTF. The DNA for the CDR3 is TGTGCCAGTAGCGAGGGGACAGGGGGCTACTATGGCTACACCTTC.

The chain links TRBV6-5 to TRBJ1-2; 9 nucleotides line up with TRBD1. The CDR3 runs 14 residues. Per the germline V gene, CDR1 is MNHEY and CDR2 is SVGAGI. V was clipped by 6 bases and J by 4 bases; unmatched bases: 6. The DNA for the CDR3 is TGTGCCAGCAGCACCCAGGACAGGGGCTATGGCTACACCTTC. Its translation: CASSTQDRGYGYTF.